The subject of this entry is one T cell receptor (beta chain). What it recognizes is unknown. Clones were sequenced by immunoSEQ multiplex PCR, and TCRdb holds only the in-frame ones, with some missing. The table includes fewer than 90,000 clones, about 90% detected once. CDR1 GTSNPN and CDR2 SVGIG come from the germline V gene (reference sequence). CDR3 length equals 13 residues. The V and J ends lost 0 bases and 5 bases respectively, with 10 bases between them. These data belong to a study of OX40 agonist ivuxolimab in advanced cancers. In the study overall: As their treatment, patients were administered ivuxolimab, an agonistic anti-OX40 (CD134) antibody. Study-level points and caveats: Averaging showed that CD8+ T cells had more expanded clones than CD4+ did.

Excluded were patients having autoimmune disease history or systemic immunosuppression. The sequences come from CD4+ or CD8+ T cells sorted from blood, collected in a trial of the OX40 agonist ivuxolimab. The chain is built from TRBV30 and TRBJ1-1, with unresolved D. This TCR was recovered from an adult with an advanced solid tumor such as melanoma, head and neck, liver or kidney cancer. The CDR3 DNA reads TGTGCCTGGAGTGTTGACCTGCGGACTGAAGCTTTCTTT. Protein: CAWSVDLRTEAFF.